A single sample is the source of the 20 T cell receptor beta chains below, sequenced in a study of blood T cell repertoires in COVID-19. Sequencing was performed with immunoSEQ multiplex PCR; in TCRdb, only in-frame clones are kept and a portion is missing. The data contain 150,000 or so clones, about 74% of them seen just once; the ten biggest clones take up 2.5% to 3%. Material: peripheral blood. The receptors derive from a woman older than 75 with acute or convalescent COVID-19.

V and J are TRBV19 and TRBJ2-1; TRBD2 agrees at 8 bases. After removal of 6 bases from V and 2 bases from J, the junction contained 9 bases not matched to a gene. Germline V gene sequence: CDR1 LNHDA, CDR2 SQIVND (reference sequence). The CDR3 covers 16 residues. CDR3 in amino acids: CASSATSGNTYNEQFF. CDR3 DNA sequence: TGTGCCAGTAGCGCCACTAGCGGCAATACCTACAATGAGCAGTTCTTC.

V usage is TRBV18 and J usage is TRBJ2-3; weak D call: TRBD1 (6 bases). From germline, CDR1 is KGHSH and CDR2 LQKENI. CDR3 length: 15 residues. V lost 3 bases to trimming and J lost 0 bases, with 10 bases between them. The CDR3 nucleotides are TGTGCCAGCTCACCGAGACAGGTTAGCACAGATACGCAGTATTTT. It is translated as CASSPRQVSTDTQYF.

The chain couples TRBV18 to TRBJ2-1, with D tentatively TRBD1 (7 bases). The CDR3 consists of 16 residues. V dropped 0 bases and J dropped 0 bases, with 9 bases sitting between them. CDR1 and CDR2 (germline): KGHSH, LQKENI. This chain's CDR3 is CASSPPQGGSYNEQFF. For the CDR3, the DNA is TGTGCCAGCTCACCACCCCAGGGGGGCTCCTACAATGAGCAGTTCTTC.

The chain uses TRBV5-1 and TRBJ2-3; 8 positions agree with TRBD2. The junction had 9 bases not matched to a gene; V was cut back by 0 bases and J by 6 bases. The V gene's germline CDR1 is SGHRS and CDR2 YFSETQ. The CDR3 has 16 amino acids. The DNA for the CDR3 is TGCGCCAGCAGCTTGGATGGGGCGGGAGGTTTGGATACGCAGTATTTT. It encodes CASSLDGAGGLDTQYF.

CDR3 residues: CASARTGGNAEAFF. The CDR3 DNA reads as TGTGCTAGTGCCCGGACAGGGGGTAACGCTGAAGCTTTCTTT. The rearrangement uses TRBV12-5 and TRBJ1-1; 10 bases are a match to TRBD1. Losses at the gene ends were 7 bases for V and 6 bases for J; bases not matched to a gene: 8. The CDR3 runs to 14 residues. The V gene's germline CDR1 is LGHNT and CDR2 FRNRAP.

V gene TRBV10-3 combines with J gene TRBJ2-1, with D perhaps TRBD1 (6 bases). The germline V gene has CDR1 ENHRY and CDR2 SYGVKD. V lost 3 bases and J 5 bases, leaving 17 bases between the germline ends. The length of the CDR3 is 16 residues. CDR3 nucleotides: TGTGCCATCAGTGAAGAACAGGGTTTGGGCCACAATGAGCAGTTCTTC. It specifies CAISEEQGLGHNEQFF.

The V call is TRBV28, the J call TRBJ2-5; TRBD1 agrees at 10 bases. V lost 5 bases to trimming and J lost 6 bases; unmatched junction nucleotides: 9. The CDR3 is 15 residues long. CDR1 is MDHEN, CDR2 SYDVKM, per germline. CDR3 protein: CASSRAGQGTKTQYF. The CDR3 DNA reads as TGTGCCAGCAGTAGAGCGGGACAGGGGACGAAGACCCAGTACTTC.

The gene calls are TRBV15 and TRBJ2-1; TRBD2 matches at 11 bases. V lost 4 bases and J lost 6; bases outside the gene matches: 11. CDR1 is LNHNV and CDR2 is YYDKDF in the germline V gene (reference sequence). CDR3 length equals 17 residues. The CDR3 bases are TGTGCCACCAGCAAAGATGGAAGTGGACTAGCGGGCAATGAGCAGTTCTTC. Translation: CATSKDGSGLAGNEQFF.

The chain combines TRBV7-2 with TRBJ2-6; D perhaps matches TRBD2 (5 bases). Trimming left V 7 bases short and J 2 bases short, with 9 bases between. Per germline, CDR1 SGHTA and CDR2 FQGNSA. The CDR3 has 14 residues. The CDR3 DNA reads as TGTGCCAGCACCCTCGGGGCTGGGGCCAACGTCCTGACTTTC. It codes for CASTLGAGANVLTF.

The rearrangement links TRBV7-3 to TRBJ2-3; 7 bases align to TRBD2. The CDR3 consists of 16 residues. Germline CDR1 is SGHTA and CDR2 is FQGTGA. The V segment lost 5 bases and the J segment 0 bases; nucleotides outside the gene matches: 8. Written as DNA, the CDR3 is TGTGCCAGCAGCCTGGGGGGGACGGGAAGCACAGATACGCAGTATTTT. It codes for CASSLGGTGSTDTQYF.

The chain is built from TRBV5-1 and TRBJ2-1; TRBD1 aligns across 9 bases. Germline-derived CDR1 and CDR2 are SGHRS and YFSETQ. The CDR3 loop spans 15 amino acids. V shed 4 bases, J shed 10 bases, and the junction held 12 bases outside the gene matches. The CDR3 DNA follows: TGCGCCAGCAGCCCGGGACAGGGTTTGGAGCGGGAGCAGTTCTTC. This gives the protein CASSPGQGLEREQFF.

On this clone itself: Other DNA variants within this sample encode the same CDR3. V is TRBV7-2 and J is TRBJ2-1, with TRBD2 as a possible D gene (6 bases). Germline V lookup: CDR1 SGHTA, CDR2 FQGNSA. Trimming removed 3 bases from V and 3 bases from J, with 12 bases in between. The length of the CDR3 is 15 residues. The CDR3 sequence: CASSFRDGSYNEQFF. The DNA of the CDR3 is TGTGCCAGCAGCTTCCGGGACGGGAGCTACAATGAGCAGTTCTTC.

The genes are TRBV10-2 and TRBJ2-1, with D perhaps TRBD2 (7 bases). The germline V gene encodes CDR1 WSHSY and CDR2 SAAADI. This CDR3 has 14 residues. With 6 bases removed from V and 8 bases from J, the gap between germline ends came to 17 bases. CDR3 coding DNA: TGCGCCAGCAGGGAATGGGAGGGGGGGCATGAGCAGTTCTTC. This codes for CASREWEGGHEQFF.

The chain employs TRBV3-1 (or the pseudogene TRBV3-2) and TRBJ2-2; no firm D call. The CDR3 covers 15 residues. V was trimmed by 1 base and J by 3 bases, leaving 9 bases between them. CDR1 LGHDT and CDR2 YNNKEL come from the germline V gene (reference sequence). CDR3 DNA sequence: TGTGCCAGCAGCCAAGTATGGCTAGACACCGGGGAGCTGTTTTTT. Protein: CASSQVWLDTGELFF.

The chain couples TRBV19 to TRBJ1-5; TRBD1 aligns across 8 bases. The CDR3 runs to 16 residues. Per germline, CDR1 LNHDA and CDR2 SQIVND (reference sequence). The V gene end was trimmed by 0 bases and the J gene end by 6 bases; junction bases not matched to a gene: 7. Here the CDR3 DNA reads TGTGCCAGTAGTATAGAGGCAGGGGGCGTAGGTCAGCCCCAGCATTTT. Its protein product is CASSIEAGGVGQPQHF.

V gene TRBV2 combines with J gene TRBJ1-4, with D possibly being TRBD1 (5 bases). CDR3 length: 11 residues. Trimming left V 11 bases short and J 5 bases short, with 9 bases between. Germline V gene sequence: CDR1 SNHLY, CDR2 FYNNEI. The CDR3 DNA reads TGTGCCGGGACTTACAATGAAAAACTGTTTTTT. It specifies CAGTYNEKLFF.

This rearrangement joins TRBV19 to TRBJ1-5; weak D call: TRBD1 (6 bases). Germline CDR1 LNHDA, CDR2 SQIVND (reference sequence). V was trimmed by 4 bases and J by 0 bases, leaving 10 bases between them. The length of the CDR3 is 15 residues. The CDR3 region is CASSKGHYSNQPQHF. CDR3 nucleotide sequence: TGTGCCAGTAGTAAGGGACATTATAGCAATCAGCCCCAGCATTTT.

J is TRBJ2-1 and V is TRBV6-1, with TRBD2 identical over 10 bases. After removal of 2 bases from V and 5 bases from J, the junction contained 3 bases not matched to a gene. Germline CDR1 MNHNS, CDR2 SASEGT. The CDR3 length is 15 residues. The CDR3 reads CASSEIAGGDNEQFF. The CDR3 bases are TGTGCCAGCAGTGAAATAGCGGGAGGTGACAATGAGCAGTTCTTC.

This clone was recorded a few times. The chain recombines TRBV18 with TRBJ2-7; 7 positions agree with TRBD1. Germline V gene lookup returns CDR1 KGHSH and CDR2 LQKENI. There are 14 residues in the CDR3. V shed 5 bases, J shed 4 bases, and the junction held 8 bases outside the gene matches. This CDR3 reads CASSDDRERYEQYF. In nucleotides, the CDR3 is TGTGCCAGCTCAGACGACAGGGAGCGGTACGAGCAGTACTTC. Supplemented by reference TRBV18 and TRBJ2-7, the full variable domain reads NAGVMQNPRHLVRRRGQEARLRCSPMKGHSHVYWYRQLPEEGLKFMVYLQKENIIDESGMPKERFSAEFPKEGPSILRIQQVVRGDSAAYFCASSDDRERYEQYFGPGTRLTVT.

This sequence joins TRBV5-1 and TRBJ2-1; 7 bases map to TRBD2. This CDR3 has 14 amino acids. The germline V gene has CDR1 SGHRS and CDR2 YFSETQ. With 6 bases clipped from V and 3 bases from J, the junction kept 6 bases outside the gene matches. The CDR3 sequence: CASKDGRLYNEQFF. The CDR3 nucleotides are TGCGCCAGCAAAGACGGGAGGCTCTACAATGAGCAGTTCTTC.